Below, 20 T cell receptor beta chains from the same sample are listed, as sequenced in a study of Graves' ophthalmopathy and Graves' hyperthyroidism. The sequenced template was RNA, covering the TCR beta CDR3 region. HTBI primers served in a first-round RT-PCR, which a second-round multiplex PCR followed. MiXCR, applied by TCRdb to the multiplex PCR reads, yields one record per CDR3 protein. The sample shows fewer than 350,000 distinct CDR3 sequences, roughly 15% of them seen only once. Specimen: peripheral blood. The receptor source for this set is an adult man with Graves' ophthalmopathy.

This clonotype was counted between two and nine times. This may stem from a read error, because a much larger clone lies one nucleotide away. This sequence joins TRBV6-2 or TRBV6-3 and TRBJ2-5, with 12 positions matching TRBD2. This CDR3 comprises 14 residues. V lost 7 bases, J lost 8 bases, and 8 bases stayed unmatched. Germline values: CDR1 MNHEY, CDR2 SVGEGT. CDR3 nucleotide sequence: TGTGCCAGCAAAGGACTAGCGGGGCCGGATACCCAGTACTTC. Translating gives CASKGLAGPDTQYF.

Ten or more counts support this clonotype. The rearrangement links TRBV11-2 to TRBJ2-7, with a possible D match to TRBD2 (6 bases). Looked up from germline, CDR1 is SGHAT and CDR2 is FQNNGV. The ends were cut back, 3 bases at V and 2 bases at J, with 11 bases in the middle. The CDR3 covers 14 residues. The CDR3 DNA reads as TGTGCCAGCAGCTTCCAGCGGGCGGCCTACGAGCAGTACTTC. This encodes CASSFQRAAYEQYF.

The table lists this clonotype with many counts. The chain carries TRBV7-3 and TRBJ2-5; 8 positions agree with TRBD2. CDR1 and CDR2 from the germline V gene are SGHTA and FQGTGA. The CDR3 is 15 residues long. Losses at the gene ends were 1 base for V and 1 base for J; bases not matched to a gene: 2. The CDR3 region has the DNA TGTGCCAGCAGCTTAAACGGGGGGGTCCAAGAGACCCAGTACTTC. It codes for CASSLNGGVQETQYF. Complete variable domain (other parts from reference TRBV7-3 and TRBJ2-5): GAGVSQTPSNKVTEKGKYVELRCDPISGHTALYWYRQSLGQGPEFLIYFQGTGAADDSGLPNDRFFAVRPEGSVSTLKIQRTERGDSAVYLCASSLNGGVQETQYFGPGTRLLVL.

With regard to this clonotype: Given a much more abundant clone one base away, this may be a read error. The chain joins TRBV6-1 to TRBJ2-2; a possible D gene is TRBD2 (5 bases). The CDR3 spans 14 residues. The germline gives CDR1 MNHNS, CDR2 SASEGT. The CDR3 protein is CASSEAQRTGELLF. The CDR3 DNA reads TGTGCCAGCAGTGAAGCGCAGAGAACCGGGGAGCTGCTTTTT.

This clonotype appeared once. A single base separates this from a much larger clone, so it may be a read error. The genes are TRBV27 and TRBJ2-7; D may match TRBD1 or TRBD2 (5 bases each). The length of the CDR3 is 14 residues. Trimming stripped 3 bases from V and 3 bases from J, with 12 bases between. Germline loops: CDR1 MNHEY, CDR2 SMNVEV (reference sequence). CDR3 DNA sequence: TGTGCCAGCAGTTTGGGGGTGTTCGTCTACGAGCAGTACTTC. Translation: CASSLGVFVYEQYF.

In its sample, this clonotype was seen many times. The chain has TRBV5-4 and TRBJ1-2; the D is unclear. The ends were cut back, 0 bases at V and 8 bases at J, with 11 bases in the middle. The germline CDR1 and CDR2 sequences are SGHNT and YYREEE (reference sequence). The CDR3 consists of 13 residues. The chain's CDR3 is CASSLASVKGYTF. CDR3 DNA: TGTGCCAGCAGCTTGGCGTCCGTGAAGGGCTACACCTTC.

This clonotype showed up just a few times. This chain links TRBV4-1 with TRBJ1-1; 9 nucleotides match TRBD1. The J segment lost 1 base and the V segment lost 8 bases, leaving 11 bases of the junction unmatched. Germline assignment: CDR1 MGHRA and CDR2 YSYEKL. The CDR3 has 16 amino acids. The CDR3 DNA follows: TGCGCCAGCCGTCCGGGACAGGGTATGTCGAACACTGAAGCTTTCTTT. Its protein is CASRPGQGMSNTEAFF.

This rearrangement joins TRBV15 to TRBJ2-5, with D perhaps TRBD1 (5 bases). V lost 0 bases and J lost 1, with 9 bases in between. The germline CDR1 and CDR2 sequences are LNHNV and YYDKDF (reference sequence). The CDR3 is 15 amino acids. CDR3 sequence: CATSRDQGFQETQYF. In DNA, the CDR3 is TGTGCCACCAGCAGAGATCAGGGCTTCCAAGAGACCCAGTACTTC.

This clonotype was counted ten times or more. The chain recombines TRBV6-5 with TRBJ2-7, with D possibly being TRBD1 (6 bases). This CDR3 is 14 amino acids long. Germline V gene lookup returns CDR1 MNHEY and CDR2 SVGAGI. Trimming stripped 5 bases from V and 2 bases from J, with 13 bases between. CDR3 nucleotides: TGTGCCAGCAGTACAACAGGGCGGGCCTACGAGCAGTACTTC. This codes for CASSTTGRAYEQYF.

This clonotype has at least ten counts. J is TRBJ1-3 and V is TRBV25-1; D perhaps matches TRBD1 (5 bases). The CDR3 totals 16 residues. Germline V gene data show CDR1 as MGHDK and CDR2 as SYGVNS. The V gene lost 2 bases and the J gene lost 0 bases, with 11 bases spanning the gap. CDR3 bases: TGTGCCAGCAGTGAACGGGGAAGGGGCTCTGGAAACACCATATATTTT. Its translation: CASSERGRGSGNTIYF.

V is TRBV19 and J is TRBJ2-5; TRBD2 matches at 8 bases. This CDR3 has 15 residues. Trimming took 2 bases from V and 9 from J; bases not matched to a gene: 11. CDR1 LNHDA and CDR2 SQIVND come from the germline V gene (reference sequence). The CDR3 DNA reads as TGTGCCAGTAGTATACGGGGGGGCCCGATCGGGGCCCAGTACTTC. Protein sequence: CASSIRGGPIGAQYF.

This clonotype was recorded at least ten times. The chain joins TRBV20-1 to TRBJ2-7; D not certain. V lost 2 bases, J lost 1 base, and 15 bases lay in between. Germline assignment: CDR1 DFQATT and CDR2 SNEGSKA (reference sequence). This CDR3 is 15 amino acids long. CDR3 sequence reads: CSARRAESESYEQYF. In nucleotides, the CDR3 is TGCAGTGCTAGACGTGCAGAAAGCGAATCCTACGAGCAGTACTTC.

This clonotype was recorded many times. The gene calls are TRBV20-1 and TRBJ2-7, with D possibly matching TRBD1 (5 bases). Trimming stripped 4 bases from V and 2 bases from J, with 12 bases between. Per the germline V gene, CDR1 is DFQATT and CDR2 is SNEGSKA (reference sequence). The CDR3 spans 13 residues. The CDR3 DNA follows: TGCAGTGCTAAGGTGGCAGGGACCTACGAGCAGTACTTC. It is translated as CSAKVAGTYEQYF.

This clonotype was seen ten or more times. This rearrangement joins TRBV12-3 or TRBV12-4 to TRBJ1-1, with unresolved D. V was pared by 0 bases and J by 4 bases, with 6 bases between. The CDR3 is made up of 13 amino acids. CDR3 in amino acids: CASSLAETTEAFF. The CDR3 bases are TGTGCCAGCAGTTTAGCAGAGACCACTGAAGCTTTCTTT.

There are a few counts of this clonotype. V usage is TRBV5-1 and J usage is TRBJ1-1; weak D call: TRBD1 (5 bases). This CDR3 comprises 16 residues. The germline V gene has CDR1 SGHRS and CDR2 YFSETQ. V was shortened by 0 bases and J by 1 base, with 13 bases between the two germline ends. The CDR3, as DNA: TGCGCCAGCAGCTTGGAACCCCCAGGACAGAACACTGAAGCTTTCTTT. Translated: CASSLEPPGQNTEAFF.

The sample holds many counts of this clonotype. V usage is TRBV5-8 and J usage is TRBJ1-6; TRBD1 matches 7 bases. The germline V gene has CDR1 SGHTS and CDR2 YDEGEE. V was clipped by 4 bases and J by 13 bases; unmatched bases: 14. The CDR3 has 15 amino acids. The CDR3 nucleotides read TGTGCCAGCAGCCCAAGGGACAGCCTCCGGTCCCCCCTCCACTTT. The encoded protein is CASSPRDSLRSPLHF. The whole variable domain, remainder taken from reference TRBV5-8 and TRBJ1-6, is EAGVTQSPTHLIKTRGQQATLRCSPISGHTSVYWYQQALGLGLQFLLWYDEGEERNRGNFPPRFSGRQFPNYSSELNVNALELEDSALYLCASSPRDSLRSPLHFGNGTRLTVT.

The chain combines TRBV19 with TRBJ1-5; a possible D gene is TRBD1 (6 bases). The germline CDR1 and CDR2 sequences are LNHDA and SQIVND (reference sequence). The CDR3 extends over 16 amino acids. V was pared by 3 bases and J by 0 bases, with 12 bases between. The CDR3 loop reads CASSILDRLSNQPQHF. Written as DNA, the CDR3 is TGTGCCAGTAGTATCTTGGACAGACTTAGCAATCAGCCCCAGCATTTT.

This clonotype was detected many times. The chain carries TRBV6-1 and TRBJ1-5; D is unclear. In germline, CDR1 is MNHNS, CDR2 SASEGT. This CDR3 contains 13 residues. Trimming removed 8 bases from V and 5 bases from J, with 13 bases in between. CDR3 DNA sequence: TGTGCCAGCGGTAGGGTACGAGATCAGCCCCAGCATTTT. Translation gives CASGRVRDQPQHF.

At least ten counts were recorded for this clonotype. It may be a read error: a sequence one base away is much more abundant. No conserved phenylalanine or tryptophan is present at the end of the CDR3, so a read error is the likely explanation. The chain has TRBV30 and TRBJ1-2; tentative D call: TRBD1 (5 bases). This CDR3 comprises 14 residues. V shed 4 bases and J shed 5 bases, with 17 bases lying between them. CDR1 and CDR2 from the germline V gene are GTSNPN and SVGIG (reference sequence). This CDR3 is CAWKAWGGEYGYTL. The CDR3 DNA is TGTGCCTGGAAGGCTTGGGGGGGAGAGTATGGCTACACCCTC.

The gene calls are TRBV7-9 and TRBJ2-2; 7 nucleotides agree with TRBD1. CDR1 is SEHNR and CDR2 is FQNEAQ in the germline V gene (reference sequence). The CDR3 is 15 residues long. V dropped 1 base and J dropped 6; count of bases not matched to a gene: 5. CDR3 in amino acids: CASSLGTGSAGELFF. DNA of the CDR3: TGTGCCAGCAGCTTAGGGACAGGCAGTGCCGGGGAGCTGTTTTTT.